The 20 T cell receptor beta chains in this list originate from one sample, sequenced in a study of tumor-infiltrating lymphocytes in oesophageal squamous cell carcinoma (dated by TCRdb to the mid-2010s). Library method: PCR. Reads for this sample came from an Illumina HiSeq 1500. In TCRdb, the public reads were trimmed at Q25 with fastp and aligned with MiXCR, with productive beta chains retained. Each entry merges the rows of one CDR3 protein and shows their most common DNA and genes. This sample is represented by some 11,000 distinct CDR3 sequences; 40% to 60% of them were singletons. The leading ten clones occupy about 20% of the sample. Input material: esophageal tumor tissue. The receptor set was obtained from a female donor with esophageal squamous cell carcinoma.

This clonotype was observed a handful of times. This chain joins TRBV7-2 and TRBJ1-2; D not certain. The CDR3 loop spans 14 amino acids. Germline-derived CDR1 and CDR2 are SGHTA and FQGNSA. Deletions cut 1 base from V and 0 bases from J, with 6 bases between. The CDR3 sequence: CASSLVRANYGYTF. In nucleotides, the CDR3 is TGTGCCAGCAGCTTAGTCCGCGCTAACTATGGCTACACCTTC.

On this clonotype: Its ends do not fully match the called genes, so a read error is possible. The chain employs TRBV12-3 or TRBV12-4 and TRBJ2-5; TRBD2 is a possible D gene (5 bases). This CDR3 is built from 14 residues. CDR3 coding DNA: TGTGCCAGCAGTTTAGGAATAGAGAGGGCTGAAGCTTTCTTC. As protein: CASSLGIERAEAFF.

This clonotype has only one observation. It may be a read error: a sequence one base away is much more abundant. This chain uses TRBV7-3 with TRBJ2-5; the D gene is possibly TRBD2 (5 bases). The CDR3 runs to 15 residues. V was clipped by 1 base and J by 11 bases, with 20 bases between them. Germline V lookup: CDR1 SGHTA, CDR2 FQGTGA. The CDR3 loop reads CASSLRETPYNEQYF. As DNA, the CDR3 is TGTGCCAGCAGCTTAAGGGAGACCCCCTACAATGAGCAGTACTTC.

The J gene is TRBJ2-3, the V gene TRBV7-6; D may be TRBD1 or TRBD2 (5 bases each). This CDR3 spans 13 amino acids. Germline assignment: CDR1 SGHVS and CDR2 FNYEAQ. Trimming removed 3 bases from V and 2 bases from J, with 6 bases in between. Here the CDR3 reads CASSFGTTDTQYF. The CDR3 bases are TGTGCCAGCAGCTTCGGGACCACAGATACGCAGTATTTT.

This chain joins TRBV7-3 and TRBJ2-5, with D hard to call. The J call could be wrong; TRBJ2-7 is a better fit for the DNA end. CDR3 length: 13 amino acids. Germline V gene data show CDR1 as SGHTA and CDR2 as FQGTGA. DNA for the CDR3: TGTGCCAGCAGCTTAACCCGCACCTACGAGCAGTACTTC. This translates into CASSLTRTYEQYF.

The CDR3 DNA is TGTGCCAGCAGTTTATCGGGAAGCAATCAGCCCCAGCATTTT. The encoded protein is CASSLSGSNQPQHF. The chain carries TRBV28 and TRBJ1-5; D is ambiguous. The germline CDR1 and CDR2 sequences are MDHEN and SYDVKM. Trimming left V 1 base short and J 1 base short, with 5 bases between. The CDR3 runs to 14 residues.

CDR3 loop: CASSLAGLITDTQYF. The CDR3 DNA sequence: TGTGCCAGCAGCTTGGCAGGCCTAATCACAGATACGCAGTATTTT. This sequence joins TRBV7-9 and TRBJ2-3; D is uncertain. This CDR3 has 15 residues. Trimming shortened V by 3 bases and J by 2 bases, and 12 bases separated the two germline ends. Per the germline V gene, CDR1 is SEHNR and CDR2 is FQNEAQ (reference sequence).

The chain is built from TRBV28 and TRBJ1-6; D may be TRBD1 (5 bases). Germline V gene lookup returns CDR1 MDHEN and CDR2 SYDVKM. The CDR3 consists of 14 residues. Trimming left V 5 bases short and J 6 bases short, with 11 bases between. The DNA of the CDR3 is TGTGCCAGCAGTCCCGGACATCCTAATTCACCCCTCCACTTT. This encodes CASSPGHPNSPLHF.

V usage is TRBV7-9 and J usage is TRBJ2-1, with TRBD2 matching 14 bases. The CDR3 sequence is 15 residues long. Germline trimming cut 6 bases from V and 5 bases from J; bases unmatched to any gene: 3. Germline V gene lookup returns CDR1 SEHNR and CDR2 FQNEAQ (reference sequence). The CDR3 bases are TGTGCCAGCAGAAAGGGACTAGCGGGAGACAATGAGCAGTTCTTC. Its translation is CASRKGLAGDNEQFF.

The sample holds many counts of this clonotype. A single base separates this from a much larger clone, so it may be a read error. The gene calls are TRBV11-2 and TRBJ2-5; D may be TRBD1 (6 bases). Deletions cut 1 base from V and 11 bases from J, with 20 bases between. This CDR3 region has 15 residues. Germline-derived CDR1 and CDR2 are SGHAT and FQNNGV. CDR3 loop: CASSLAGASYNEQYF. For the CDR3, the DNA is TGTGCCAGCAGCTTAGCAGGGGCCTCCTACAATGAGCAGTACTTC. Combining the CDR3 with reference TRBV11-2 and TRBJ2-5 gives the whole variable domain EAGVAQSPRYKIIEKRQSVAFWCNPISGHATLYWYQQILGQGPKLLIQFQNNGVVDDSQLPKDRFSAERLKGVDSTLKIQPAKLEDSAVYLCASSLAGASYNEQYFGPGTRLLVL.

This chain connects TRBV28 to TRBJ2-7; possibly TRBD1 for D (5 bases). The CDR3 is 15 amino acids. Trimming took 5 bases from V and 3 from J, leaving 17 bases between them. CDR1 is MDHEN, CDR2 SYDVKM, per germline. CDR3 in amino acids: CASSATVGQGYEQYF. CDR3 in DNA: TGTGCCAGCAGTGCCACGGTGGGGCAGGGCTACGAGCAGTACTTC.

V usage is TRBV11-2 and J usage is TRBJ2-5; D might be TRBD1 or TRBD2, each matching 6 bases. The V gene lost 3 bases and the J gene lost 5 bases, with 16 bases spanning the gap. Germline V gene data show CDR1 as SGHAT and CDR2 as FQNNGV. This CDR3 spans 15 amino acids. This CDR3 is CASSFRDRGGETQYF. In DNA, the CDR3 is TGTGCCAGCAGCTTTCGAGACCGAGGGGGGGAGACCCAGTACTTC.

The chain recombines TRBV7-3 with TRBJ2-6, with D hard to call. Trimming removed 3 bases from V and 2 bases from J, with 5 bases in between. The germline V gene has CDR1 SGHTA and CDR2 FQGTGA. The CDR3 contains 14 residues. The DNA for the CDR3 is TGTGCCAGCAGCTTGGTAGCTGGGGCCAACGTCCTGACTTTC. Its translation is CASSLVAGANVLTF.

This clonotype is classed as medium-sized (0.01 to 0.1%). V and J are TRBV10-1 and TRBJ2-1; TRBD2 matches 7 bases. The CDR3 contains 14 residues. The germline gives CDR1 WNHNN, CDR2 SYGVQD (reference sequence). Trimming cost V 2 bases and J 12 bases; bases outside gene matches: 10. The CDR3, as DNA: TGCGCCAGCAGTGAGACGATGGCTAGCGGATGGCAGTTCTTC. Amino acid sequence: CASSETMASGWQFF.

V usage is TRBV7-3 and J usage is TRBJ2-7, with D perhaps being TRBD1 or TRBD2 (5 bases each). The germline CDR1 and CDR2 sequences are SGHTA and FQGTGA. This CDR3 has 14 amino acids. Trimming took off 5 bases at V and 0 bases at J, with 11 bases between the two ends. The CDR3 sequence is CASSGWGSSYEQYF. DNA for the CDR3: TGTGCCAGCAGCGGATGGGGGAGCTCCTACGAGCAGTACTTC.

This chain links TRBV12-3 or TRBV12-4 with TRBJ2-3, with 7 bases matching TRBD1. The V gene end was trimmed by 7 bases and the J gene end by 2 bases; junction bases not matched to a gene: 9. CDR3 length: 15 residues. The CDR3 DNA reads as TGTGCCAGCACTCGGACAGGTGACCTCACAGATACGCAGTATTTT. It translates to CASTRTGDLTDTQYF.

This chain joins TRBV10-2 and TRBJ2-1; TRBD1 is a possible D gene (5 bases). The J call is in doubt because the DNA end fits TRBJ2-5 better. There are 13 residues in the CDR3. Germline CDR1 WSHSY, CDR2 SAAADI. CDR3 coding DNA: TGCGCCAGCAGTGAGAAGGGGAAAGAGACCCAGTACTTC. Amino acid sequence: CASSEKGKETQYF.

The V gene is TRBV11-1, the J gene TRBJ2-3; D is unresolved. This CDR3 is 14 amino acids long. Per the germline V gene, CDR1 is SGHAT and CDR2 is FQDESV (reference sequence). V gave up 1 base and J gave up 2 bases, with 7 bases separating them. CDR3 amino acids: CASSLVGITDTQYF. The CDR3, as DNA: TGTGCCAGCAGCTTAGTAGGGATCACAGATACGCAGTATTTT.

This clonotype was picked up one time. The chain is built from TRBV7-2 and TRBJ1-1; D unresolved. The CDR3 length is 13 residues. The V end lost 2 bases, the J end lost 3 bases, and 7 bases lay between the germline ends. Germline assignment: CDR1 SGHTA and CDR2 FQGNSA. CDR3 region: CASSLSGYTEAFF. The CDR3 DNA reads as TGTGCCAGCAGCTTAAGCGGGTACACTGAAGCTTTCTTT.

This chain uses TRBV6-1 with TRBJ2-6; TRBD1 aligns across 10 bases. The J call is uncertain, as TRBJ1-2 better fits the DNA end. The CDR3 has 15 amino acids. The germline V gene encodes CDR1 MNHNS and CDR2 SASEGT. The CDR3 loop reads CASSLFPGTGDGYTF. CDR3 DNA: TGTGCCAGCAGTTTATTTCCCGGGACAGGGGATGGCTACACCTTC.